The present T cell receptor (beta chain) was sequenced within a study of cytomegalovirus exposure and HLA in healthy donors. Study-wide context: Per a later analysis, the approximately 700 first-cohort and some 110 validation repertoires shared one platform.

About this clone itself: As yet, its antigen is unknown.

Study-level results: Cytomegalovirus status was reportedly diagnosed by the classifier with high sensitivity and specificity.

CDR1 is MNHNY, CDR2 SVGAGI, per germline (reference sequence). The ends lost 6 bases at V and 12 bases at J; junction bases unmatched: 15. The CDR3 sequence is 16 residues long. Sequencing used immunoSEQ multiplex PCR; TCRdb keeps in-frame clones, though not all of them. The data hold about 360,000 clones, with approximately 90% observed a single time. What was sequenced was PBMCs. The chain is built from TRBV6-6 and TRBJ2-1, with TRBD2 matching 12 bases. This TCR was sampled from a woman aged 18-29 years in good health and CMV-seronegative. The CDR3: CASRPGLAGPTVGQFF. The CDR3 region has the DNA TGTGCCAGCAGACCTGGACTAGCGGGACCTACGGTGGGGCAGTTCTTC.